These 18 T cell receptor beta chains were all obtained from the same sample, sequenced in a study of blood T cells in healthy people across ages. Primed by a sample-barcoded 5' primer and a J-beta primer mix, a second PCR proceeded for 7 to 11 cycles. In TCRdb, the 5' RACE reads were re-called with MiXCR into one record per CDR3 protein. This table has approximately 730,000 distinct CDR3 sequences, roughly 41% appearing once. The sequencing sample was made of blood. These receptors were collected from a woman aged 60 to 75 in good health.

This rearrangement joins TRBV3-1 to TRBJ2-5; no reliable D call. There are 14 residues in the CDR3. In germline, CDR1 is LGHDT, CDR2 YNNKEL (reference sequence). Trimming left V 4 bases short and J 3 bases short, with 12 bases between. This CDR3 reads CASSLRTLEETQYF. The CDR3, as DNA: TGTGCCAGCAGCCTCCGGACCCTAGAAGAGACCCAGTACTTC.

This clonotype turned up a few times. CDR3 nucleotide sequence: TGCGCCAGCAGCCAGCCCGGAGAGGGGGTGTACGAGCAGTACTTC. As protein: CASSQPGEGVYEQYF. This sequence joins TRBV4-1 and TRBJ2-7; weak D call: TRBD1 (6 bases). Trimming shortened V by 3 bases and J by 4 bases, and 16 bases separated the two germline ends. CDR1 is MGHRA, CDR2 YSYEKL, per germline. The CDR3 is 15 amino acids.

This clonotype came up a few times. V usage is TRBV5-1 and J usage is TRBJ1-2; 12 bases line up with TRBD1. CDR1 and CDR2 from the germline V gene are SGHRS and YFSETQ. The junction had 4 bases not matched to a gene; V was cut back by 5 bases and J by 8 bases. The CDR3 runs to 13 residues. CDR3 residues: CASRGQGAPGYTF. CDR3 nucleotides: TGCGCCAGCAGGGGACAGGGGGCGCCGGGCTACACCTTC.

The rearrangement uses TRBV5-1 and TRBJ1-6, with D possibly matching TRBD1 (5 bases). The CDR3 runs to 16 residues. Per germline, CDR1 SGHRS and CDR2 YFSETQ. The V end was cut by 0 bases, the J end by 9 bases, with 16 bases between. The CDR3, as DNA: TGCGCCAGCAGCTTGGATGTTGGGGGATGGGCTTCACCCCTCCACTTT. It yields the protein CASSLDVGGWASPLHF.

The rearrangement joins TRBV6-6 to TRBJ2-7, with a possible D match to TRBD2 (5 bases). Trimming took 0 bases from V and 3 from J, leaving 15 bases between them. CDR3 length: 16 residues. CDR1 is MNHNY, CDR2 SVGAGI, per germline (reference sequence). CDR3 residues: CASSYSIKTGNYEQYF. DNA for the CDR3: TGTGCCAGCAGTTACTCGATAAAGACGGGGAACTACGAGCAGTACTTC.

This chain uses TRBV5-6 with TRBJ2-6; TRBD1 matches at 8 bases. This CDR3 has 15 residues. Germline CDR1 reads SGHDT; CDR2 reads YYEEEE. V lost 4 bases to trimming and J lost 3 bases; unmatched junction nucleotides: 3. This CDR3 is CASSDRGGGANVLTF. In DNA form, the CDR3 reads TGTGCCAGCAGCGACAGGGGTGGTGGGGCCAACGTCCTGACTTTC.

The J gene is TRBJ2-3, the V gene TRBV29-1; TRBD1 matches at 7 bases. V was clipped by 4 bases and J by 8 bases; unmatched bases: 12. Germline V gene sequence: CDR1 SQVTM, CDR2 ANQGSEA. The CDR3 spans 14 residues. DNA of the CDR3: TGCAGCGTTGGTAAAGGGGGCCAGCAAGGTACGCAGTATTTT. Residues: CSVGKGGQQGTQYF.

This clonotype was picked up one time. The V and J genes are TRBV5-1 and TRBJ2-5, with 7 positions matching TRBD1. Germline trimming cut 3 bases from V and 7 bases from J; bases unmatched to any gene: 12. This CDR3 is built from 15 residues. Germline V gene data show CDR1 as SGHRS and CDR2 as YFSETQ. CDR3 nucleotides: TGCGCCAGCAGCTGGACACAGGGGAAAGAGGGGACCCAGTACTTC. Translating gives CASSWTQGKEGTQYF.

This clonotype turned up a few times. V and J are TRBV7-3 and TRBJ2-7; perhaps TRBD2 as D (5 bases). CDR1 SGHTA and CDR2 FQGTGA come from the germline V gene. Deletions cut 0 bases from V and 0 bases from J, with 12 bases between. The CDR3 is 16 amino acids. The CDR3 is CASSLTGSGNSYEQYF. The CDR3 DNA reads TGTGCCAGCAGCTTAACGGGGTCGGGAAACTCCTACGAGCAGTACTTC.

The sample holds a few counts of this clonotype. This rearrangement joins TRBV5-1 to TRBJ1-1; possibly TRBD1 for D (5 bases). The CDR3 consists of 14 residues. The V end was cut by 2 bases, the J end by 1 base, with 9 bases between. Germline assignment: CDR1 SGHRS and CDR2 YFSETQ. CDR3 DNA: TGCGCCAGCAGCTTCCGGCAGGGGAACACTGAAGCTTTCTTT. Amino acid sequence: CASSFRQGNTEAFF.

The chain uses TRBV3-1 and TRBJ2-7; D not certain. V lost 3 bases to trimming and J lost 3 bases, with 18 bases between them. Germline V gene sequence: CDR1 LGHDT, CDR2 YNNKEL (reference sequence). The CDR3 covers 16 residues. The CDR3 coding sequence is TGTGCCAGCAGCCAGCCAACAGCTCAAACCTGCTACGAGCAGTACTTC. Amino acids: CASSQPTAQTCYEQYF.

As regards this clonotype: At one end, the junction sequence differs from germline, possibly due to a read error. V usage is TRBV7-2 and J usage is TRBJ2-7; the D is unclear. The CDR3 loop spans 13 amino acids. Germline CDR1 SGHTA, CDR2 FQGNSA. The CDR3 sequence: CASSQIPAYGQYF. In nucleotides, the CDR3 is TGTGCCAGCAGCCAGATACCCGCCTACGGGCAGTACTTC.

This clonotype has just a few counts. The chain combines TRBV10-3 with TRBJ2-7; no clear D gene. This CDR3 is 13 amino acids long. In germline, CDR1 is ENHRY, CDR2 SYGVKD. The V end lost 3 bases, the J end lost 2 bases, and 8 bases lay between the germline ends. The CDR3 loop is CAISEPVTYEQYF. CDR3 nucleotide sequence: TGTGCCATCAGTGAACCAGTAACCTACGAGCAGTACTTC.

This clonotype was observed a single time. The chain employs TRBV20-1 and TRBJ2-1, with TRBD1 matching over 7 bases. The junction had 11 bases not matched to a gene; V was cut back by 2 bases and J by 13 bases. Germline V gene lookup returns CDR1 DFQATT and CDR2 SNEGSKA (reference sequence). CDR3 size: 13 residues. The CDR3 DNA is TGCAGTGCTAGAAGACCGCAGGGGGAGACCCAGTTCTTC. It is translated as CSARRPQGETQFF.

Comment on this clonotype: A clone one base away is much larger, so this may be a read error. The V gene is TRBV9, the J gene TRBJ2-7; perhaps TRBD1 as D (6 bases). The CDR3 length is 14 residues. V dropped 0 bases and J dropped 3 bases, with 10 bases sitting between them. Germline CDR1 reads SGDLS; CDR2 reads YYNGEE. The CDR3 here is CASSVGGQYYEQYF. The CDR3 DNA is TGTGCCAGCAGCGTAGGAGGACAGTACTACGAGCAGTACTTC.

This clonotype showed up just a few times. The gene calls are TRBV12-3 or TRBV12-4 and TRBJ1-5, with 7 nucleotides matching TRBD1. V shed 0 bases and J 5 bases; nucleotides not matched to a gene: 1. The CDR3 runs to 14 residues. The CDR3 spells CASSLATGHQPQHF. CDR3 nucleotides: TGTGCCAGCAGTTTAGCGACAGGGCATCAGCCCCAGCATTTT.

This clonotype showed up many times. The V call is TRBV6-2 or TRBV6-3, the J call TRBJ2-7; D call uncertain. Looked up from germline, CDR1 is MNHEY and CDR2 is SVGEGT. V lost 4 bases and J 6 bases, leaving 13 bases between the germline ends. This CDR3 is 13 amino acids long. The CDR3: CASSLGPFSEQYF. Written as DNA, the CDR3 is TGTGCCAGCAGTTTAGGACCCTTTAGCGAGCAGTACTTC.

This chain joins TRBV6-5 and TRBJ1-5; unclear D gene. CDR3 length equals 14 residues. Germline V gene sequence: CDR1 MNHEY, CDR2 SVGAGI. V was trimmed by 7 bases and J by 7 bases, leaving 17 bases between them. CDR3 protein: CASKGAGRGQPQHF. The CDR3 DNA reads as TGTGCCAGCAAAGGTGCGGGAAGAGGACAGCCCCAGCATTTT.